The following is a T cell receptor beta chain sequence with its context. This clone's antigen is unknown. No base qualities exist here, and no much larger clone lies one base off it. The CDR3 has 15 amino acids, counting the end cysteine and phenylalanine. Kept here is only the CDR3 DNA, which spans 45 bases and is read in frame from base 1. The germline V gene sets CDR1 to SGDLS and CDR2 to YYNGEE. V is pruned by 4 bases and J by 9 bases, leaving 16 bases of the junction without a gene match. Libraries were made using 5' RACE. The sample was run on an Illumina HiSeq 2500. A second PCR of about 6 to 11 cycles was performed with a sample-barcoded 5' primer and a J-beta primer mix. A unique molecular identifier was introduced onto each TCR beta cDNA molecule by a template-switch 5' adaptor carrying 12 random nucleotides. Each sample yielded at least 2.5 million CDR3-containing paired-end reads. All of the RNA was converted into first-strand cDNA using the Mint cDNA synthesis kit, with a TRBC-specific oligonucleotide serving as the primer. After uracil-DNA glycosylase treatment, a first 18-cycle PCR used universal primers M1SS and BC2_uni_R on all cDNA. The study's processing was this. Each sample was normalized by randomly selecting 1 million high-quality reads, each carrying a distinct molecular identifier. Reads sharing molecular identifiers were discarded rather than binned into consensus sequences. MiTCR, set to a Q25 quality threshold and the strictest error-elimination algorithm, was used for CDR3 identification, clonotype clustering and error correction. A nonparametric unseen species model with Euler transformation was used to estimate lower-bound total TCR beta diversity. The public reads were reprocessed in TCRdb via fastp at Q25 and MiXCR, keeping in-frame beta chains. CDR3 protein duplicates are merged, each entry listing the most common genes and DNA. These V and J calls rely on TCRdb rather than the paper's analysis. The sample records some 1 million distinct CDR3 sequences, 45% of which are singletons. The ten largest make up under 20% of the sample.

Systemically healthy Caucasian individuals from Russia, around 39 in total and aged roughly 6 to 100 years, were included as donors. Each donor gave 8 to 10 milliliters of peripheral blood, drawn into EDTA-treated Vacutainer tubes. PBMCs were isolated by Ficoll-Paque density-gradient centrifugation, with at least 6 million obtained per sample. Total RNA was extracted from PBMCs with Trizol reagent, with at least 5.5 micrograms obtained per sample. The percentages of naive CD45RAhigh/CD27high T cells were determined by flow cytometry on a PBMC aliquot from every donor. The sample originates from a study of blood T cells in healthy people across ages (dated by TCRdb to the mid-2010s). About the study as a whole: In model experiments, template switching captured roughly one uniquely barcoded TCR beta cDNA molecule for every two T cells. The study measured age-related changes in TCR beta repertoire diversity using deep sequencing normalized with unique cDNA molecular identifiers. Four age groups were formed from the donors: young (average approximately 15 years), middle-aged (approximately 40), aged (approximately 60) and long-lived (around 82). To avoid experimental bias, donors of different ages were randomly spread across the sequencing lanes. For two donors (one aged 18 to 29 and one aged 80 or older), the study analyzed two additional independent replicas of 1 million unique cDNA reads from the same blood draw. On the study overall, not on this receptor specifically: There was a strong correlation between observed TCR beta diversity and the percentage of naive T cells measured by flow cytometry. As age increased, observed TCR beta diversity per million T cells dropped in a roughly linear way, and a significant reduction was already evident by age 40. Total diversity estimates from one million sequenced T cells were considered lower bounds and underestimates. Bulk unsorted PBMC profiling prevented conclusive comparison of naive and antigen-experienced compartments. The CMV infection status of donors was not known, potentially confounding age-related changes in expanded clonotypes. The long-lived group showed more naive CD4+ T cells, fewer expanded clones and increased TCR diversity than the aged group, suggesting age selection.

The clonotype was recovered from a woman in her sixties in good health. The rearrangement combines TRBV9 with TRBJ2-7; TRBD2 fits 7 bases in the junction. Material: blood. This receptor has the CDR3 CASSPRGDPGSRQYF. The nucleotide sequence reads TGTGCCAGCAGCCCCCGGGGGGACCCCGGTAGTAGGCAGTACTTC. Supplemented by the reference TRBV9 and TRBJ2-7 proteins around the CDR3, the complete variable domain is DSGVTQTPKHLITATGQRVTLRCSPRSGDLSVYWYQQSLDQGLQFLIQYYNGEERAKGNILERFSAQQFPDLHSELNLSSLELGDSALYFCASSPRGDPGSRQYFGPGTRLTVT.